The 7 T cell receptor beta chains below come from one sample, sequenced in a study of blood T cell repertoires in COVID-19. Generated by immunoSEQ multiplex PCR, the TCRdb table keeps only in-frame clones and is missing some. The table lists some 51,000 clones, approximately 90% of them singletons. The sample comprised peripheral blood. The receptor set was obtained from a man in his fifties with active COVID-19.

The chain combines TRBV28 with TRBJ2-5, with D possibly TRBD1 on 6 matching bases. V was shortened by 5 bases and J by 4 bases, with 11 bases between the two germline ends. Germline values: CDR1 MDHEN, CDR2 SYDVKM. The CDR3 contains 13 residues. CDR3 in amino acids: CASSAGAAETQYF. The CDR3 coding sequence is TGTGCCAGCAGTGCAGGGGCGGCAGAGACCCAGTACTTC.

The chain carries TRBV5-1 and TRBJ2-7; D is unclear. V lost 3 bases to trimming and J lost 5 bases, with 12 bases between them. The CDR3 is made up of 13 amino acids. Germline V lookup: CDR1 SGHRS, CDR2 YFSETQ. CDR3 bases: TGCGCCAGCAGCTCAGTCGTGGTGGACGAGCAGTACTTC. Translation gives CASSSVVVDEQYF. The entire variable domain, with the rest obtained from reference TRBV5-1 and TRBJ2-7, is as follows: KAGVTQTPRYLIKTRGQQVTLSCSPISGHRSVSWYQQTPGQGLQFLFEYFSETQRNKGNFPGRFSGRQFSNSRSEMNVSTLELGDSALYLCASSSVVVDEQYFGPGTRLTVT.

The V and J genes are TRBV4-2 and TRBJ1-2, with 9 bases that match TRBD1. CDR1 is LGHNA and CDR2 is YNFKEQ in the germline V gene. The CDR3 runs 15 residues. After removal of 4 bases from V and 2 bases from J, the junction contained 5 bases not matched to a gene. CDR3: CASSPRTGENYGYTF. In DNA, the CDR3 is TGTGCCAGCAGCCCCAGGACAGGGGAAAACTATGGCTACACCTTC.

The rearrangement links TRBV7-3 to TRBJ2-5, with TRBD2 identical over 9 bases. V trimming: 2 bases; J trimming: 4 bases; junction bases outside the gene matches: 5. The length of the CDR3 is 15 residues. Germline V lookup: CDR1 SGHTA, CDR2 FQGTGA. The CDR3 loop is CASSLGGGALETQYF. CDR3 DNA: TGTGCCAGCAGCTTAGGCGGGGGGGCGCTAGAGACCCAGTACTTC. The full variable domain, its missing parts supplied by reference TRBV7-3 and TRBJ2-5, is GAGVSQTPSNKVTEKGKYVELRCDPISGHTALYWYRQSLGQGPEFLIYFQGTGAADDSGLPNDRFFAVRPEGSVSTLKIQRTERGDSAVYLCASSLGGGALETQYFGPGTRLLVL.

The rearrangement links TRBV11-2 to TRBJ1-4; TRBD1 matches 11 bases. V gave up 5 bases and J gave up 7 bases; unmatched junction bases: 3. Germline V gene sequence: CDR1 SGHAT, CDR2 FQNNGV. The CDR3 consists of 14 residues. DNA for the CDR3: TGTGCCAGCAGCCGGGACAGGGGGGGTGAAAAACTGTTTTTT. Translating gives CASSRDRGGEKLFF.

This chain's CDR3 is CASIPWRQGGTEAFF. CDR3 sequence (DNA): TGTGCCAGCATACCTTGGCGACAGGGAGGCACTGAAGCTTTCTTT. The rearrangement joins TRBV6-5 to TRBJ1-1; 7 bases are a match to TRBD1. There are 15 residues in the CDR3. V was pared by 7 bases and J by 4 bases, with 12 bases of the junction left unmatched. The germline CDR1 and CDR2 sequences are MNHEY and SVGAGI.

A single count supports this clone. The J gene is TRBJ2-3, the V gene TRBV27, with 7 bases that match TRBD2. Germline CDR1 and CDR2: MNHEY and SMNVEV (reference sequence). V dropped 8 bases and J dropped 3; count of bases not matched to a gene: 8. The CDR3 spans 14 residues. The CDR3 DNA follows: TGTGCCAGCCGCCGCGCGGGGGAAACAGATACGCAGTATTTT. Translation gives CASRRAGETDTQYF.